These 7 T cell receptor beta chains were all obtained from the same sample, sequenced in a study of blood T cell repertoires in COVID-19 (TCRdb year 2020). Preparation of the library involved the immunoSEQ multiplex PCR assay. The immuneACCESS repertoire file appears here via TCRdb, limited to in-frame rearrangements. These files lack a portion of the clones; in checked studies, under half of the deficit traces to unresolved V genes, and the cause of the others is not known. The sample yields about 350,000 clones; roughly 90% were counted once. The ten most abundant clones make up 2.5% to 3% of the sample. The sequencing input was PBMCs or T cells enriched from blood (not recorded which). These receptors all come from a woman aged 25-40 years who had recovered from COVID-19.

The J gene is TRBJ2-3, the V gene TRBV11-3; D is uncertain. The CDR3 has 13 amino acids. Germline V gives CDR1 SGHNT, CDR2 YENEEA. V dropped 5 bases and J dropped 2 bases, with 8 bases sitting between them. The CDR3, as DNA: TGTGCCAGCAGCCCCCGACTCACAGATACGCAGTATTTT. Translation gives CASSPRLTDTQYF.

This rearrangement joins TRBV6-5 to TRBJ1-4, with unresolved D. The CDR3 is 14 residues long. Germline V gives CDR1 MNHEY, CDR2 SVGAGI. The V and J ends lost 6 bases and 0 bases respectively, with 8 bases between them. CDR3 sequence reads: CASRRTATNEKLFF. CDR3 DNA sequence: TGTGCCAGCAGGAGAACTGCAACTAATGAAAAACTGTTTTTT.

The genes are TRBV5-1 and TRBJ2-4; maybe TRBD2 (5 bases). With 1 base removed from V and 8 bases from J, the gap between germline ends came to 13 bases. The CDR3 runs 14 residues. From germline, CDR1 is SGHRS and CDR2 YFSETQ. CDR3 sequence: CASSLTGNGDIQYF. In nucleotides, the CDR3 is TGCGCCAGCAGCTTGACGGGGAATGGGGACATTCAGTACTTC.

This chain links TRBV10-1 with TRBJ1-1; TRBD1 matches 8 bases. Germline assignment: CDR1 WNHNN and CDR2 SYGVQD (reference sequence). V gave up 4 bases and J gave up 5 bases; unmatched junction bases: 6. CDR3 length: 14 amino acids. The CDR3 reads CASSGTGKGTEAFF. Here the CDR3 DNA reads TGCGCCAGCAGTGGGACAGGGAAGGGGACTGAAGCTTTCTTT.

The V call is TRBV5-8, the J call TRBJ1-6; TRBD1 matches at 7 bases. After removal of 1 base from V and 9 bases from J, the junction contained 4 bases not matched to a gene. The CDR3 is made up of 14 amino acids. Germline CDR1 reads SGHTS; CDR2 reads YDEGEE. The CDR3 loop is CASSLKGAGSPLHF. The CDR3, as DNA: TGTGCCAGCAGCTTGAAGGGGGCAGGTTCACCCCTCCACTTT.

The chain joins TRBV9 to TRBJ2-3; weak D call: TRBD2 (6 bases). The CDR3 has 12 amino acids. Germline values: CDR1 SGDLS, CDR2 YYNGEE. V lost 0 bases and J lost 9, with 8 bases in between. The CDR3 region is CASSVERETQYF. The CDR3 region has the DNA TGTGCCAGCAGCGTAGAACGGGAGACGCAGTATTTT.

CDR3 in amino acids: CASSALLVSYEQYF. CDR3 DNA: TGTGCCAGCAGCGCATTACTAGTTTCCTACGAGCAGTACTTC. The chain carries TRBV7-2 and TRBJ2-7; TRBD2 is a possible D gene (5 bases). The ends were cut back, 5 bases at V and 1 base at J, with 12 bases in the middle. There are 14 residues in the CDR3. Germline V gene sequence: CDR1 SGHTA, CDR2 FQGNSA.